This T cell receptor beta chain was obtained from a study of shared T cell receptors in the human thymus. Clones were sequenced by immunoSEQ multiplex PCR, and TCRdb holds only the in-frame ones, with some missing. The profile shows 500,000 to 850,000 clones, around 87% of them singletons. Turning to this clone: Other nucleotide sequences from this sample produce the same CDR3.

The CDR3 runs to 15 residues. The V and J ends lost 8 bases and 1 base, in that order; junction bases with no gene match: 5. Germline values: CDR1 WNHNN, CDR2 SYGVQD (reference sequence). This sample was also put to use in a study of human thymus T cells. From that study: Corrective heart surgery yielded resections, and these provided the thymus tissue. Related research described thymic repertoires that were highly overlapping among unrelated individuals.

The receptor's source is a boy under three years old with a congenital heart defect. V usage is TRBV10-1 and J usage is TRBJ2-2, with 9 bases aligning to TRBD1. The sequenced sample was thymocytes. For the CDR3, the DNA is TGCGCCAGCGGAGGGACAGGGAAGAACACCGGGGAGCTGTTTTTT. Translating gives CASGGTGKNTGELFF.